A selection of T cell receptor beta chains follows, all from one sample in a study of blood T cells in healthy people across ages. A single record per CDR3 protein comes from TCRdb applying MiXCR to the 5' RACE reads. This sample carries about 1.6 million distinct CDR3 sequences, about 31% of them seen once, and the ten largest clones take around 11%. Sequenced sample: blood. The source of these receptors is a woman in her thirties in good health. The CDR3 runs from the conserved cysteine through the conserved F or W. The D gene is left open where the match is weak. Some rows have no size entry. The others give once, few or many, or a class for an expanded clone.

d_call j_call v_call clone_size cdr3_aa cdr3_nt
TRBD2 TRBJ2-1 TRBV20-1 few CSANPGGIYNEQFF TGCAGTGCTAACCCGGGGGGAATCTACAATGAGCAGTTCTTC
- TRBJ2-3 TRBV12-3/TRBV12-4 few CASSLGQRDTDTQYF TGTGCCAGCAGTTTGGGACAGCGGGACACAGATACGCAGTATTTT
- TRBJ2-3 TRBV20-1 - CSARPAGHTQYF TGCAGTGCTAGGCCTGCTGGCCATACGCAGTATTTT
- TRBJ2-5 TRBV12-3/TRBV12-4 - CASSSGPYKQYF TGTGCCAGCAGCTCCGGGCCTTACAAGCAGTACTTC
TRBD1 TRBJ2-7 TRBV9 - CASSPRGQHYEQYF TGTGCCAGCAGCCCAAGGGGACAGCACTACGAGCAGTACTTC
- TRBJ2-3 TRBV12-3/TRBV12-4 - CASSPRWGGGHFTDTQYF TGTGCCAGCAGTCCACGATGGGGAGGGGGCCATTTCACAGATACGCAGTATTTT
TRBD2 TRBJ2-1 TRBV29-1 few CSVKGLAGPYNEQFF TGCAGCGTTAAAGGGCTAGCGGGCCCCTACAATGAGCAGTTCTTC
TRBD2 TRBJ2-1 TRBV4-2 few CASSQEFAIGAGGGEQFF TGTGCCAGCAGCCAAGAATTCGCGATCGGTGCGGGAGGGGGTGAGCAGTTCTTC
- TRBJ1-2 TRBV18 - CASSPPPSGYTF TGTGCCAGCTCACCACCTCCGTCCGGCTACACCTTC
TRBD1 TRBJ2-7 TRBV5-1 - CASTEGTGGAYEQYF TGCGCCAGCACTGAGGGGACAGGGGGAGCCTACGAGCAGTACTTC
- TRBJ1-5 TRBV7-3 - CASSSLTGHQPQHF TGTGCCAGCAGCTCCTTAACAGGGCATCAGCCCCAGCATTTT
- TRBJ2-3 TRBV12-3/TRBV12-4 - CASSGSSTDAQYF TGTGCCAGCAGTGGATCGAGCACAGATGCGCAGTATTTT
- TRBJ2-7 TRBV10-2 once CASSGRVLNYEQYF TGCGCCAGCAGTGGACGGGTCCTAAACTACGAGCAGTACTTC
TRBD2 TRBJ2-1 TRBV10-3 once CATIPGGSYNEQFF TGTGCCACCATCCCAGGCGGGAGTTACAATGAGCAGTTCTTC
- TRBJ1-5 TRBV28 few CASSFWTEGLSNQPQHF TGTGCCAGCAGTTTCTGGACGGAGGGATTGAGCAATCAGCCCCAGCATTTT
TRBD1 TRBJ1-6 TRBV20-1 few CSADRGKALNSPLHF TGCAGTGCTGACAGGGGGAAGGCCCTTAATTCACCCCTCCACTTT
TRBD2 TRBJ2-1 TRBV6-5 few CASGRGGPRGDEQFF TGTGCCAGTGGGAGGGGCGGGCCGAGGGGCGATGAGCAGTTCTTC
TRBD2 TRBJ2-7 TRBV7-6 many CASSLTSDRYEQYF TGTGCCAGCAGCCTCACTAGCGACAGATACGAGCAGTACTTC
TRBD1 TRBJ1-2 TRBV27 - CASRTGSYGYTF TGTGCCAGCAGGACAGGGAGCTATGGCTACACCTTC
- TRBJ2-7 TRBV4-2 few CASSQGVGAGAREQYF TGTGCCAGCAGCCAAGGTGTTGGGGCCGGGGCCCGCGAGCAGTACTTC
- TRBJ2-3 TRBV10-3 few CAISGGLVTDTQYF TGTGCCATCAGTGGCGGGCTTGTCACAGATACGCAGTATTTT
- TRBJ2-1 TRBV4-1 few CASSQKWASAYNEQFF TGCGCCAGCAGCCAAAAGTGGGCTAGCGCCTACAATGAGCAGTTCTTC
TRBD1 TRBJ1-4 TRBV20-1 - CSANQGGGKLFF TGCAGTGCAAACCAGGGGGGAGGAAAACTGTTTTTT
- TRBJ2-4 TRBV27 few CASSPSQTVLPLAKNIQYF TGTGCCAGCAGTCCCAGCCAAACGGTCCTCCCCTTAGCCAAAAACATTCAGTACTTC
TRBD1 TRBJ2-7 TRBV5-1 - CAGSLGQGTYEQYF TGCGCCGGCAGCTTGGGACAGGGAACCTACGAGCAGTACTTC
- TRBJ2-5 TRBV21-1 - CASSKVTSGRADQETQYF TGTGCCAGCAGCAAAGTAACTAGCGGGAGGGCCGACCAAGAGACCCAGTACTTC
- TRBJ1-5 TRBV2 - CASSEVGRSQPQHF TGTGCCAGCAGTGAAGTCGGGAGGAGTCAGCCCCAGCATTTT
- TRBJ1-5 TRBV6-5 - CASSYSRASNQPQHF TGTGCCAGCAGTTACTCGAGGGCCAGCAATCAGCCCCAGCATTTT
TRBD2 TRBJ2-1 TRBV5-1 - CASSLGATSVYNEQFF TGCGCCAGCAGCTTGGGGGCTACTAGCGTATACAATGAGCAGTTCTTC
- TRBJ1-1 TRBV4-2 - CASSQDNVNAEAFF TGTGCCAGCAGCCAAGACAACGTGAACGCTGAAGCTTTCTTT
- TRBJ2-5 TRBV5-1 many CASSLVGVRETQYF TGCGCCAGCAGCTTAGTGGGAGTTAGAGAGACCCAGTACTTC
TRBD1 TRBJ2-1 TRBV10-3 many CAISDGTATNEQFF TGTGCCATCAGTGACGGGACAGCTACTAATGAGCAGTTCTTC
- TRBJ2-7 TRBV7-9 - CASSFLRLEGGEQYF TGTGCCAGCAGCTTCCTACGACTAGAGGGTGGGGAGCAGTACTTC
TRBD2 TRBJ2-3 TRBV7-6 - CASSLSGGPSDTQYF TGTGCCAGCAGCTTATCGGGAGGGCCCTCAGATACGCAGTATTTT
- TRBJ2-2 TRBV7-7 few CASSSEGSAPNTGELFF TGTGCCAGCAGTTCCGAGGGTAGCGCTCCGAACACCGGGGAGCTGTTTTTT
- TRBJ2-1 TRBV6-1 few CASSTPGGGGGYNEQFF TGTGCCAGCAGTACCCCTGGCGGGGGAGGGGGCTACAATGAGCAGTTCTTC
- TRBJ2-1 TRBV6-1 few CASSEPSRRSYNEQFF TGTGCCAGCAGTGAGCCCTCTAGAAGGTCCTACAATGAGCAGTTCTTC
- TRBJ2-7 TRBV20-1 few CSALSGLRYEQYF TGCAGTGCCCTTAGCGGCTTAAGATACGAGCAGTACTTC
- TRBJ1-2 TRBV15 - CATSRDGGINYGYTF TGTGCCACCAGCAGAGATGGGGGTATTAACTATGGCTACACCTTC